Presented here are 13 T cell receptor beta chains from one specimen sequenced in a study of OX40 agonist ivuxolimab in advanced cancers. The repertoire was sequenced with immunoSEQ multiplex PCR; TCRdb's copy has only in-frame clones and lacks some. Of 45,000 to 65,000 clones listed, around 87% are singletons. The material was CD4+ or CD8+ T cells sorted from blood, obtained in a trial of the OX40 agonist ivuxolimab. The receptors here all came from an adult with an advanced solid tumor such as melanoma, head and neck, liver or kidney cancer.

The V call is TRBV11-2, the J call TRBJ1-4, with a possible D match to TRBD1 (5 bases). Per the germline V gene, CDR1 is SGHAT and CDR2 is FQNNGV. Trimming removed 0 bases at V and 3 bases at J, with 14 bases between. The CDR3 has 17 residues. CDR3 protein: CASSLDEWGGANEKLFF. The CDR3 DNA reads as TGTGCCAGCAGCTTAGATGAATGGGGCGGGGCTAATGAAAAACTGTTTTTT.

V usage is TRBV9 and J usage is TRBJ1-3; 8 nucleotides match TRBD1. J was trimmed by 0 bases and V by 0 bases; bases with no gene match: 5. Germline V CDR1 and CDR2: SGDLS, YYNGEE. The CDR3 has 17 residues. The CDR3 coding sequence is TGTGCCAGCAGCGTAGGTGGACAGGGCTTCTCTGGAAACACCATATATTTT. This encodes CASSVGGQGFSGNTIYF.

This clone was counted only a few times. The V and J genes are TRBV9 and TRBJ2-2; D not resolved. Trimming removed 1 base from V and 6 bases from J, with 16 bases in between. This CDR3 contains 16 residues. Germline-derived CDR1 and CDR2 are SGDLS and YYNGEE. CDR3 amino acids: CASSVTLEATSGELFF. The CDR3 DNA reads as TGTGCCAGCAGCGTAACCCTTGAGGCGACGTCCGGGGAGCTGTTTTTT.

The chain links TRBV5-4 to TRBJ2-3; D tentatively fits TRBD1 or TRBD2 (5 bases each). CDR1 and CDR2 (germline): SGHNT, YYREEE (reference sequence). Trimming removed 4 bases at V and 6 bases at J, with 18 bases between. This CDR3 is 15 amino acids long. The CDR3 reads CASSPGTPSGDTQYF. CDR3 bases: TGTGCCAGCAGCCCCGGGACCCCCTCGGGTGATACGCAGTATTTT.

As DNA, the CDR3 is TGTGCCAGCAGCTTAGGCCCCCTAACAGATACGCAGTATTTT. As protein: CASSLGPLTDTQYF. V and J are TRBV5-4 and TRBJ2-3; D is unclear. Trimming took 2 bases from V and 3 from J, leaving 10 bases between them. CDR3 size: 14 residues. Germline V gene sequence: CDR1 SGHNT, CDR2 YYREEE (reference sequence).

The genes are TRBV5-4 and TRBJ2-7, with 9 positions matching TRBD1. The CDR3 sequence is 15 residues long. V lost 0 bases and J lost 5; bases outside the gene matches: 6. CDR1 SGHNT and CDR2 YYREEE come from the germline V gene (reference sequence). CDR3 sequence reads: CASSLEGTGFNEQYF. The CDR3 coding sequence is TGTGCCAGCAGCTTGGAGGGGACAGGGTTTAACGAGCAGTACTTC.

The chain couples TRBV30 to TRBJ2-3; D is uncertain. Per germline, CDR1 GTSNPN and CDR2 SVGIG (reference sequence). The CDR3 has 15 residues. Trimming pared 5 bases from V and 2 bases from J, leaving 17 bases between. CDR3 DNA: TGTGCCTGGGTTCCCCGGCTAGGAGACACAGATACGCAGTATTTT. Amino acid sequence: CAWVPRLGDTDTQYF.

The chain joins TRBV28 to TRBJ2-2; a weak D match, TRBD1 (6 bases). Germline V gene data show CDR1 as MDHEN and CDR2 as SYDVKM. The ends were cut back, 7 bases at V and 0 bases at J, with 6 bases in the middle. This CDR3 spans 13 amino acids. Here the CDR3 reads CASNRANTGELFF. The CDR3 DNA reads TGTGCCAGCAACAGGGCGAACACCGGGGAGCTGTTTTTT.

This chain links TRBV6-5 with TRBJ2-5; unclear D gene. CDR1 MNHEY and CDR2 SVGAGI come from the germline V gene. This CDR3 region has 12 residues. V gave up 6 bases and J gave up 5 bases, with 10 bases separating them. CDR3: CASRQTRETQYF. The CDR3 coding sequence is TGTGCCAGCAGGCAAACCAGGGAGACCCAGTACTTC.

The chain carries TRBV6-6 and TRBJ1-2; no clear D. Germline V CDR1 and CDR2: MNHNY, SVGAGI (reference sequence). Trimming removed 2 bases at V and 5 bases at J, with 12 bases between. The CDR3 loop spans 14 amino acids. The DNA of the CDR3 is TGTGCCAGCAGTTACCCCGAAAGATCATATGGCTACACCTTC. Its translation is CASSYPERSYGYTF.

This rearrangement joins TRBV15 to TRBJ1-2; 7 bases are shared with TRBD1. Germline V gene sequence: CDR1 LNHNV, CDR2 YYDKDF (reference sequence). V lost 0 bases and J lost 3; bases outside the gene matches: 10. This CDR3 comprises 17 residues. CDR3 residues: CATSRDLSRTGHYGYTF. The CDR3 coding sequence is TGTGCCACCAGCAGAGACCTATCCCGGACAGGCCACTATGGCTACACCTTC.

This chain connects TRBV2 to TRBJ2-2, with D possibly being TRBD2 (6 bases). The germline gives CDR1 SNHLY, CDR2 FYNNEI. This CDR3 contains 13 residues. V lost 6 bases and J 3 bases, leaving 8 bases between the germline ends. CDR3 coding DNA: TGTGCCAGCAGCTGGGGGGACACCGGGGAGCTGTTTTTT. It codes for CASSWGDTGELFF. The whole variable domain, filled in from reference TRBV2 and TRBJ2-2, reads EPEVTQTPSHQVTQMGQEVILRCVPISNHLYFYWYRQILGQKVEFLVSFYNNEISEKSEIFDDQFSVERPDGSNFTLKIRSTKLEDSAMYFCASSWGDTGELFFGEGSRLTVL.

The chain employs TRBV6-1 and TRBJ2-3; 9 bases match TRBD1. Trimming took 4 bases from V and 4 from J; bases not matched to a gene: 6. The CDR3 extends over 15 amino acids. Germline V gene lookup returns CDR1 MNHNS and CDR2 SASEGT. CDR3 amino acids: CASSARTGESDTQYF. The CDR3 DNA reads TGTGCCAGCAGTGCCCGGACAGGGGAATCAGATACGCAGTATTTT.